A single sample is the source of the 13 T cell receptor beta chains below, sequenced in a study of T-cell reconstitution after alpha-beta-depleted transplantation in children. TCRbeta library construction was performed incorporating unique molecular identifiers. One entry per CDR3 protein results from TCRdb running MiXCR on the PCR reads. The data contain approximately 500,000 distinct CDR3 sequences, about 10% of them seen just once; the ten biggest clones take up roughly 2.1%. This specimen was PBMCs, taken before TCRalphabeta/CD19-depleted stem cell transplant. These receptor sequences come from a child aged 2 to 15 with inherited bone marrow failure, due to receive a stem cell transplant.

This clonotype was picked up many times. The chain uses TRBV29-1 and TRBJ2-7, with D perhaps TRBD1 or TRBD2 (5 bases each). The germline V gene has CDR1 SQVTM and CDR2 ANQGSEA. The CDR3 length is 13 residues. Trimming cost V 6 bases and J 2 bases, with 14 bases left between them. CDR3 residues: CSVSGTTTYEQYF. In DNA form, the CDR3 reads TGCAGCGTGTCCGGGACCACTACCTACGAGCAGTACTTC.

This clonotype was seen at least ten times. CDR3 loop: CSARDSRTVPSYEQYF. CDR3 nucleotide sequence: TGCAGTGCTAGAGATTCAAGGACAGTGCCCTCCTACGAGCAGTACTTC. J is TRBJ2-7 and V is TRBV20-1; the D gene is possibly TRBD1 (6 bases). Per germline, CDR1 DFQATT and CDR2 SNEGSKA (reference sequence). CDR3 length: 16 amino acids. V dropped 0 bases and J dropped 0 bases, with 15 bases sitting between them.

This clonotype has only a few counts. The chain couples TRBV30 to TRBJ2-7, with D possibly matching TRBD2 (5 bases). The germline CDR1 and CDR2 sequences are GTSNPN and SVGIG (reference sequence). Trimming took off 4 bases at V and 3 bases at J, with 19 bases between the two ends. The CDR3 has 15 residues. CDR3 coding DNA: TGTGCCTGGACTGATGGACTCGTCAAAGGCTACGAGCAGTACTTC. As protein: CAWTDGLVKGYEQYF.

In this sample, this clonotype turned up a few times. This chain links TRBV2 with TRBJ2-5, with 7 nucleotides matching TRBD2. Germline CDR1 reads SNHLY; CDR2 reads FYNNEI. The trim removed 11 bases at V and 5 bases at J, leaving 5 bases unmatched. CDR3 length: 11 residues. This CDR3 is CAGGDGETQYF. DNA of the CDR3: TGTGCCGGGGGGGACGGGGAGACCCAGTACTTC. Variable domain in full (rest from reference TRBV2 and TRBJ2-5): EPEVTQTPSHQVTQMGQEVILRCVPISNHLYFYWYRQILGQKVEFLVSFYNNEISEKSEIFDDQFSVERPDGSNFTLKIRSTKLEDSAMYFCAGGDGETQYFGPGTRLLVL.

The rearrangement uses TRBV19 and TRBJ2-1, with unresolved D. The CDR3 length is 11 residues. Germline CDR1 reads LNHDA; CDR2 reads SQIVND (reference sequence). Trimming left V 6 bases short and J 8 bases short, with 8 bases between. CDR3 protein: CASSDSHEQFF. DNA for the CDR3: TGTGCCAGTAGCGACTCGCATGAGCAGTTCTTC.

This clonotype was seen only a few times. This sequence joins TRBV30 and TRBJ1-3, with D uncertain. CDR1 is GTSNPN, CDR2 SVGIG, per germline (reference sequence). The CDR3 sequence is 14 residues long. Trimming left V 5 bases short and J 4 bases short, with 15 bases between. For the CDR3, the DNA is TGTGCCTGGTCCCCGACTTACTCGGGAAACACCATATATTTT. Protein product: CAWSPTYSGNTIYF.

The chain is built from TRBV13 and TRBJ2-1; 8 bases match TRBD2. The trim removed 5 bases at V and 1 base at J, leaving 10 bases unmatched. This CDR3 is built from 17 residues. Germline loops: CDR1 PRHDT, CDR2 FYEKMQ (reference sequence). The CDR3 DNA follows: TGTGCCAGCAGCAAGAGAACCGGGACTAGATCCTACAATGAGCAGTTCTTC. Translated: CASSKRTGTRSYNEQFF.

This clonotype was observed at least ten times. The J gene is TRBJ2-2, the V gene TRBV7-2; D not certain. This CDR3 has 13 amino acids. The germline CDR1 and CDR2 sequences are SGHTA and FQGNSA. Trimming pared 2 bases from V and 8 bases from J, leaving 9 bases between. CDR3 coding DNA: TGTGCCAGCAGCTTAATGTCCAGGGGGGAGCTGTTTTTT. Residues: CASSLMSRGELFF.

This clonotype has a count of ten or more. An end of the junction does not agree with germline; a read error may underlie this. The V and J genes are TRBV29-1 and TRBJ2-1; TRBD1 matches at 8 bases. Germline CDR1 and CDR2: SQVTM and ANQGSEA. The CDR3 extends over 13 amino acids. This CDR3 reads CSVRGTGYNEHFF. As DNA, the CDR3 is TGCAGCGTGCGTGGGACAGGCTACAATGAGCATTTCTTC.

Many counts were recorded for this clonotype. J is TRBJ2-3 and V is TRBV6-5; D gene ambiguous. Germline-derived CDR1 and CDR2 are MNHEY and SVGAGI. V dropped 5 bases and J dropped 2 bases, with 11 bases sitting between them. The CDR3 spans 14 residues. This CDR3 reads CASSILGDTDTQYF. The CDR3 DNA is TGTGCCAGCAGTATCTTAGGTGACACAGATACGCAGTATTTT.

This clonotype appeared many times. This chain uses TRBV5-5 with TRBJ2-1; TRBD1 or TRBD2 may be the D gene (5 bases each). Deletions cut 7 bases from V and 7 bases from J, with 21 bases between. CDR1 and CDR2 from the germline V gene are SGHKS and YYEKEE (reference sequence). The CDR3 has 15 residues. CDR3 region: CASRRGESDGNEQFF. CDR3 nucleotide sequence: TGTGCCAGCCGCCGAGGGGAGTCGGACGGGAATGAGCAGTTCTTC.

Many counts were recorded for this clonotype. The V and J genes are TRBV5-1 and TRBJ2-2; no clear D. The germline CDR1 and CDR2 sequences are SGHRS and YFSETQ. This CDR3 is 15 amino acids long. V shed 5 bases and J shed 1 base, with 12 bases lying between them. CDR3 residues: CASSESSWNTGELFF. Written as DNA, the CDR3 is TGCGCCAGCAGTGAGTCCAGCTGGAACACCGGGGAGCTGTTTTTT.

This clonotype was counted between two and nine times. The rearrangement joins TRBV30 to TRBJ1-2; the D gene is possibly TRBD1 (6 bases). Trimming cost V 5 bases and J 5 bases, with 21 bases left between them. CDR3 length: 15 amino acids. The germline V gene encodes CDR1 GTSNPN and CDR2 SVGIG (reference sequence). The DNA for the CDR3 is TGTGCCTGGTCACGGGGGCTACTCGTGGGATATGGCTACACCTTC. Translated: CAWSRGLLVGYGYTF.